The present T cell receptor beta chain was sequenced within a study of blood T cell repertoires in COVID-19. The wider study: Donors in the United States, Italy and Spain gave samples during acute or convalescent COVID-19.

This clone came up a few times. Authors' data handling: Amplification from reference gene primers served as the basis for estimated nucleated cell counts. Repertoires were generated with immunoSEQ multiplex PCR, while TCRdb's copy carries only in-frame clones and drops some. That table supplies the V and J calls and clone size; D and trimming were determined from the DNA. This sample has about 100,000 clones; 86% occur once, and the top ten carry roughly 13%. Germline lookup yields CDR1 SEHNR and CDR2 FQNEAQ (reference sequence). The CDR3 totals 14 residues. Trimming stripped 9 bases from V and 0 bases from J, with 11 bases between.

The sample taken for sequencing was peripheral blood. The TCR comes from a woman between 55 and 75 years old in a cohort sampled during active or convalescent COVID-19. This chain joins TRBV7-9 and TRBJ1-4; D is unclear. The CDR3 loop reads CASTPQATNEKLFF. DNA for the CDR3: TGTGCCAGTACACCACAAGCAACTAATGAAAAACTGTTTTTT.